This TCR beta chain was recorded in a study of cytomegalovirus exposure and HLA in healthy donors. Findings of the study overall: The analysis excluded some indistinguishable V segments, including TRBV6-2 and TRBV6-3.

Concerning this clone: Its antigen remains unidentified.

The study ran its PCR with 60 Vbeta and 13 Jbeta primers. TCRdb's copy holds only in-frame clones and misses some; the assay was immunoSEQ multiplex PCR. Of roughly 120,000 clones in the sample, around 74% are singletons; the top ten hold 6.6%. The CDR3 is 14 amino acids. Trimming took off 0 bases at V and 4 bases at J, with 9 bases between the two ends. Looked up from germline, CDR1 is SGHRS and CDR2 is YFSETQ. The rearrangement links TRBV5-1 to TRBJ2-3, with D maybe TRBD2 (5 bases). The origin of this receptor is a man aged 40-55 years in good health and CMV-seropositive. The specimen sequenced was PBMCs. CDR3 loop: CASSLGTAADTQYF. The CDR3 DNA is TGCGCCAGCAGCTTGGGAACAGCGGCAGATACGCAGTATTTT.